These 27 T cell receptor beta chains share one sample of origin, sequenced in a study of T cell clonotyping in hematopoietic cell transplantation. Some clones are missing from TCRdb's copy, which holds only in-frame ones; the method was immunoSEQ multiplex PCR. Among more than 55,000 clones listed, 90% to 95% were seen once. Material for sequencing was peripheral blood mononuclear cells. These receptors were taken from a man aged 50 to 59 in good health. Some clones in this sample may be carry-over from other donors' samples.

The chain carries TRBV5-1 and TRBJ1-4, with 7 bases matching TRBD1. The V gene end was trimmed by 4 bases and the J gene end by 8 bases; junction bases not matched to a gene: 11. The CDR3 sequence is 15 residues long. Germline CDR1 SGHRS, CDR2 YFSETQ. This chain's CDR3 is CASSAGQLEGEKLFF. The CDR3 region has the DNA TGCGCCAGCAGCGCGGGACAGCTGGAGGGAGAAAAACTGTTTTTT.

The genes are TRBV6-5 and TRBJ2-7; maybe TRBD1 (6 bases). V was shortened by 2 bases and J by 0 bases, with 8 bases between the two germline ends. Looked up from germline, CDR1 is MNHEY and CDR2 is SVGAGI. The CDR3 extends over 14 amino acids. The CDR3 nucleotides are TGTGCCAGCAGTTACAACAGGGACTCCTACGAGCAGTACTTC. Its protein product is CASSYNRDSYEQYF.

The genes are TRBV19 and TRBJ2-6; 10 bases fit TRBD2. V lost 3 bases and J lost 2; bases outside the gene matches: 7. The V gene's germline CDR1 is LNHDA and CDR2 SQIVND (reference sequence). This CDR3 is 18 amino acids long. CDR3 DNA: TGTGCCAGTAGTATTACTAGCGGGATCGCCACTGGGGCCAACGTCCTGACTTTC. Translation: CASSITSGIATGANVLTF.

V and J are TRBV4-2 and TRBJ2-5; TRBD2 might be the D (7 bases). In germline, CDR1 is LGHNA, CDR2 YNFKEQ. Trimming pared 3 bases from V and 5 bases from J, leaving 22 bases between. The CDR3 is 17 amino acids. CDR3 amino acids: CASSQGATGGSMETQYF. In DNA, the CDR3 is TGTGCCAGCAGCCAGGGCGCTACGGGGGGCTCCATGGAGACCCAGTACTTC.

This clone appeared a single time. The chain joins TRBV5-1 to TRBJ1-1, with TRBD1 matching over 8 bases. The CDR3 covers 14 residues. Trimming at V came to 3 bases and at J to 4 bases, leaving 5 bases not matched to a gene. Germline V lookup: CDR1 SGHRS, CDR2 YFSETQ. The CDR3 DNA follows: TGCGCCAGCAGCTACTCCGGACAGGGCACTGAAGCTTTCTTT. It translates to CASSYSGQGTEAFF.

The V and J genes are TRBV6-5 and TRBJ1-1; TRBD1 matches at 7 bases. The CDR3 spans 14 residues. Germline CDR1 and CDR2: MNHEY and SVGAGI. The ends lost 6 bases at V and 4 bases at J; junction bases unmatched: 8. CDR3 nucleotide sequence: TGTGCCAGCAGCCCGACAGGGCCAGGCACTGAAGCTTTCTTT. Its protein product is CASSPTGPGTEAFF.

The rearrangement links TRBV9 to TRBJ2-7, with D possibly being TRBD1 or TRBD2 (6 bases each). Per the germline V gene, CDR1 is SGDLS and CDR2 is YYNGEE. The CDR3 runs to 16 residues. The germline V and J ends were trimmed by 4 bases and 7 bases, with 24 bases remaining between them. CDR3 nucleotide sequence: TGTGCCAGCAGCCACTCGGTCACAGGGACTGGGTATGAGCAGTACTTC. This sequence encodes CASSHSVTGTGYEQYF.

This chain connects TRBV7-9 to TRBJ1-1; 7 bases match TRBD1. V gave up 6 bases and J gave up 0 bases; unmatched junction bases: 4. The CDR3 has 14 amino acids. Germline V gene data show CDR1 as SEHNR and CDR2 as FQNEAQ (reference sequence). Written as DNA, the CDR3 is TGTGCCAGCAGTATACAGGGGTTGAACACTGAAGCTTTCTTT. Its protein product is CASSIQGLNTEAFF.

CDR3: CASTRARTEAFF. In DNA, the CDR3 is TGTGCCAGCACCCGGGCGAGGACTGAAGCTTTCTTT. V gene TRBV28 combines with J gene TRBJ1-1; no clear D gene. CDR1 and CDR2 from the germline V gene are MDHEN and SYDVKM. This CDR3 is 12 amino acids long. Trimming shortened V by 7 bases and J by 5 bases, and 11 bases separated the two germline ends. The whole variable domain, filled in from reference TRBV28 and TRBJ1-1, reads DVKVTQSSRYLVKRTGEKVFLECVQDMDHENMFWYRQDPGLGLRLIYFSYDVKMKEKGDIPEGYSVSREKKERFSLILESASTNQTSMYLCASTRARTEAFFGQGTRLTVV.

The chain couples TRBV30 to TRBJ2-1; no firm D call. The V gene's germline CDR1 is GTSNPN and CDR2 SVGIG (reference sequence). The CDR3 covers 15 residues. The V and J ends lost 1 base and 8 bases respectively, with 18 bases between them. CDR3 in amino acids: CAWSDTGFGRYEQFF. The CDR3 region has the DNA TGTGCCTGGAGTGACACCGGGTTTGGGCGGTATGAGCAGTTCTTC.

The chain couples TRBV4-1 to TRBJ2-6; 8 bases are a match to TRBD1. The V segment lost 3 bases and the J segment 0 bases; nucleotides outside the gene matches: 7. This CDR3 is 18 amino acids long. The germline gives CDR1 MGHRA, CDR2 YSYEKL. The CDR3 DNA reads as TGCGCCAGCAGCCAGCGACAGGGGACGAGCTCTGGGGCCAACGTCCTGACTTTC. It yields the protein CASSQRQGTSSGANVLTF.

This clone was detected only once. The genes are TRBV28 and TRBJ2-7, with 7 nucleotides matching TRBD1. The CDR3 covers 14 residues. The J segment lost 0 bases and the V segment lost 6 bases, leaving 5 bases of the junction unmatched. Germline V gene lookup returns CDR1 MDHEN and CDR2 SYDVKM. CDR3 bases: TGTGCCAGCAGAATAACAGGGGCCTCCTACGAGCAGTACTTC. Its translation is CASRITGASYEQYF.

The chain recombines TRBV2 with TRBJ1-1; TRBD1 might be the D (5 bases). The CDR3 has 14 residues. Germline assignment: CDR1 SNHLY and CDR2 FYNNEI. Trimming removed 1 base at V and 8 bases at J, with 14 bases between. The CDR3 nucleotides are TGTGCCAGCAGTGAAGTAAGGGGCCCGACCGAAGCTTTCTTT. The encoded protein is CASSEVRGPTEAFF.

V gene TRBV5-4 combines with J gene TRBJ1-4; the match to TRBD1 covers 7 bases. This CDR3 spans 16 amino acids. After removal of 3 bases from V and 2 bases from J, the junction contained 7 bases not matched to a gene. CDR1 SGHNT and CDR2 YYREEE come from the germline V gene (reference sequence). The CDR3 sequence is CASSYRQGSTNEKLFF. CDR3 sequence (DNA): TGTGCCAGCAGCTATCGACAGGGATCGACTAATGAAAAACTGTTTTTT.

This clone was observed once. The rearrangement links TRBV10-3 to TRBJ2-3, with D possibly being TRBD2 (6 bases). The V gene's germline CDR1 is ENHRY and CDR2 SYGVKD. Trimming stripped 4 bases from V and 2 bases from J, with 13 bases between. This CDR3 has 15 amino acids. This CDR3 is CAISAAGPVTDTQYF. The CDR3, as DNA: TGTGCCATCAGTGCGGCGGGGCCTGTCACAGATACGCAGTATTTT.

This chain joins TRBV7-3 and TRBJ1-6; D gene unclear. Trimming cost V 5 bases and J 10 bases, with 12 bases left between them. The CDR3 has 13 amino acids. Germline assignment: CDR1 SGHTA and CDR2 FQGTGA. The CDR3 region has the DNA TGTGCCAGCAGCACTGACACCAGGTCACCCCTCCACTTT. Protein product: CASSTDTRSPLHF.

This clone appeared once. The chain employs TRBV10-3 and TRBJ1-1; D is possibly TRBD1 (6 bases). This CDR3 region has 14 residues. V was trimmed by 2 bases and J by 7 bases, leaving 14 bases between them. Germline loops: CDR1 ENHRY, CDR2 SYGVKD. The CDR3 region is CAISERQDPLEAFF. The CDR3 DNA follows: TGTGCCATCAGTGAGCGACAGGACCCACTTGAAGCTTTCTTT.

V gene TRBV5-6 combines with J gene TRBJ2-1; 10 bases are a match to TRBD2. The CDR3 is 13 residues long. Losses at the gene ends were 3 bases for V and 7 bases for J; bases not matched to a gene: 1. Germline CDR1 SGHDT, CDR2 YYEEEE. In DNA form, the CDR3 reads TGTGCCAGCAGCTCGGGACTAGCGAATGAGCAGTTCTTC. Translation: CASSSGLANEQFF. The whole variable domain, filled in from reference TRBV5-6 and TRBJ2-1, reads DAGVTQSPTHLIKTRGQQVTLRCSPKSGHDTVSWYQQALGQGPQFIFQYYEEEERQRGNFPDRFSGHQFPNYSSELNVNALLLGDSALYLCASSSGLANEQFFGPGTRLTVL.

The chain links TRBV9 to TRBJ1-1; D is undetermined. Germline assignment: CDR1 SGDLS and CDR2 YYNGEE. The CDR3 length is 13 residues. Trimming shortened V by 3 bases and J by 0 bases, and 6 bases separated the two germline ends. DNA of the CDR3: TGTGCCAGCAGCGCAGGCATGAACACTGAAGCTTTCTTT. Its translation: CASSAGMNTEAFF. Full variable domain (outside the CDR3, taken from reference TRBV9 and TRBJ1-1): DSGVTQTPKHLITATGQRVTLRCSPRSGDLSVYWYQQSLDQGLQFLIQYYNGEERAKGNILERFSAQQFPDLHSELNLSSLELGDSALYFCASSAGMNTEAFFGQGTRLTVV.

This clone was observed a single time. V is TRBV27 and J is TRBJ2-1, with D tentatively TRBD2 (5 bases). This CDR3 is 15 amino acids long. Germline values: CDR1 MNHEY, CDR2 SMNVEV (reference sequence). V lost 3 bases to trimming and J lost 4 bases, with 13 bases between them. The CDR3 sequence: CASSLRDLGYNEQFF. The DNA of the CDR3 is TGTGCCAGCAGTTTGAGGGATCTGGGGTACAATGAGCAGTTCTTC.

The V call is TRBV18, the J call TRBJ2-6, with 8 bases matching TRBD1. This CDR3 is built from 17 residues. Germline V gives CDR1 KGHSH, CDR2 LQKENI. J gave up 2 bases and V 4 bases, and 7 bases lay outside the gene matches. This CDR3 reads CASSRTGGNTGANVLTF. Here the CDR3 DNA reads TGTGCCAGCTCACGTACAGGGGGAAACACTGGGGCCAACGTCCTGACTTTC.

V and J are TRBV5-6 and TRBJ1-6; D unresolved. The CDR3 spans 14 residues. Trimming pared 0 bases from V and 7 bases from J, leaving 8 bases between. Germline lookup yields CDR1 SGHDT and CDR2 YYEEEE. The CDR3: CASSLVGSNSPLHF. The CDR3 DNA follows: TGTGCCAGCAGCTTGGTGGGGAGCAATTCACCCCTCCACTTT.

The rearrangement uses TRBV28 and TRBJ2-7; TRBD2 is a possible D gene (5 bases). Trimming pared 8 bases from V and 6 bases from J, leaving 14 bases between. Germline V gene sequence: CDR1 MDHEN, CDR2 SYDVKM. The CDR3 runs to 12 residues. The CDR3 DNA sequence: TGTGCCAGCTCAACAACTAGGGTCGAGCAGTACTTC. Translating it yields CASSTTRVEQYF. Full variable domain (remainder filled in from reference TRBV28 and TRBJ2-7): DVKVTQSSRYLVKRTGEKVFLECVQDMDHENMFWYRQDPGLGLRLIYFSYDVKMKEKGDIPEGYSVSREKKERFSLILESASTNQTSMYLCASSTTRVEQYFGPGTRLTVT.

The chain is built from TRBV6-5 and TRBJ2-5, with no clear D. The CDR3 is made up of 14 amino acids. V lost 0 bases to trimming and J lost 2 bases, with 7 bases between them. Germline V lookup: CDR1 MNHEY, CDR2 SVGAGI. CDR3 protein: CASSYSSVQETQYF. The CDR3 nucleotides are TGTGCCAGCAGTTACTCGTCTGTACAAGAGACCCAGTACTTC.

This chain uses TRBV7-5 with TRBJ2-7. TRBV7-5 is an annotated pseudogene. The CDR3 sequence is 20 residues long. This CDR3 is CARSEVYQYPRVISPTEQYF. The CDR3, as DNA: TGTGCCAGAAGCGAAGTCTACCAGTATCCCCGAGTTATTAGTCCGACCGAGCAGTACTTC.

The V call is TRBV18, the J call TRBJ2-7; D might be TRBD2 (5 bases). V lost 3 bases to trimming and J lost 5 bases, with 5 bases between them. Germline-derived CDR1 and CDR2 are KGHSH and LQKENI. CDR3 size: 11 residues. CDR3 coding DNA: TGTGCCAGCTCACCCGGGGACGAGCAGTACTTC. The encoded protein is CASSPGDEQYF.

The genes are TRBV25-1 and TRBJ2-7; no firm D call. Per germline, CDR1 MGHDK and CDR2 SYGVNS. V was clipped by 9 bases and J by 1 base, with 10 bases between them. The CDR3 runs to 12 residues. In DNA, the CDR3 is TGTGCCAGTACCGGGCCTTCCTACGAGCAGTACTTC. As protein: CASTGPSYEQYF.